What follows is one T cell receptor beta chain and its context. Its target is unknown. This specimen comes from a study of OX40 agonist ivuxolimab in advanced cancers. Per the germline V gene, CDR1 is SGHTA and CDR2 is FQGNSA. V was pared by 4 bases and J by 0 bases, with 8 bases of the junction left unmatched. The CDR3 covers 17 residues. Assay used: immunoSEQ multiplex PCR; TCRdb lists only in-frame clones, some missing. The sample has 95,000 to 150,000 clones; approximately 90% are singletons. Overall study findings and caveats: The investigators did not determine what antigen specificity the expanded peripheral T cells had.

The J gene is TRBJ2-1, the V gene TRBV7-2, with 8 bases fitting TRBD2. Here the sequenced sample was CD4+ or CD8+ T cells sorted from blood, taken in a trial of the OX40 agonist ivuxolimab. This sequence was found in an adult with an advanced solid tumor such as melanoma, head and neck, liver or kidney cancer. The CDR3 DNA reads TGTGCCAGCAGCTCGAGGCGGGGGGCCAGCTCCTACAATGAGCAGTTCTTC. It translates to CASSSRRGASSYNEQFF.